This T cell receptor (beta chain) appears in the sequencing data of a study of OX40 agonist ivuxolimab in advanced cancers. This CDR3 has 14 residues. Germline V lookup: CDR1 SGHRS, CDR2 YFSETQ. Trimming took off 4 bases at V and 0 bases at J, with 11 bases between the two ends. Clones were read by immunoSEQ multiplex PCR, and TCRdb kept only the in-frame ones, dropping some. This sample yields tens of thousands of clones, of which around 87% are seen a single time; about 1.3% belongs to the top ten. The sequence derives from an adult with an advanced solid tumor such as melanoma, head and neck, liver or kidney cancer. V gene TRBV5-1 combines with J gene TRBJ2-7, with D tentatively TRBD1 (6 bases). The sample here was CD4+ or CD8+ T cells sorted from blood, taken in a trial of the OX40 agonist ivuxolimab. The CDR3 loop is CASSQRTDSYEQYF. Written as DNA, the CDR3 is TGCGCCAGCAGCCAACGGACAGACTCCTACGAGCAGTACTTC. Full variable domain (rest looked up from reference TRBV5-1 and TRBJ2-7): KAGVTQTPRYLIKTRGQQVTLSCSPISGHRSVSWYQQTPGQGLQFLFEYFSETQRNKGNFPGRFSGRQFSNSRSEMNVSTLELGDSALYLCASSQRTDSYEQYFGPGTRLTVT.